These 32 T cell receptor beta chains were sequenced from one sample in a study of cytomegalovirus exposure and HLA in healthy donors. PCR involved 60 Vbeta and 13 Jbeta primers. Data came from immunoSEQ multiplex PCR; TCRdb stores just in-frame clones and leaves some out. The repertoire includes 55,000 to 80,000 clones, around 86% of them detected once, and around 10% sits in the top ten. The sample taken for sequencing was PBMCs. These receptors originate from a female donor in good health and CMV-seronegative.

The rearrangement uses TRBV15 and TRBJ2-7; 12 nucleotides line up with TRBD2. The CDR3 is 16 residues long. With V trimmed by 2 bases and J by 0 bases, 2 bases remained unmatched. Germline V lookup: CDR1 LNHNV, CDR2 YYDKDF (reference sequence). CDR3 DNA sequence: TGTGCCACCAGCAGAACGACTAGCGGGAGCTCCTACGAGCAGTACTTC. Its protein is CATSRTTSGSSYEQYF.

The V and J genes are TRBV5-1 and TRBJ1-2, with D possibly TRBD1 on 6 matching bases. V shed 0 bases and J shed 2 bases, with 11 bases lying between them. Germline assignment: CDR1 SGHRS and CDR2 YFSETQ. The CDR3 is 15 amino acids. The CDR3 protein is CASSLEGQINYGYTF. CDR3 in DNA: TGCGCCAGCAGCTTGGAAGGACAGATCAACTATGGCTACACCTTC.

This clone was detected only once. The chain links TRBV18 to TRBJ2-1, with D perhaps TRBD1 (6 bases). The germline gives CDR1 KGHSH, CDR2 LQKENI. V shed 5 bases and J shed 5 bases, with 19 bases lying between them. The length of the CDR3 is 16 residues. Here the CDR3 reads CASSSRQVLSDNEQFF. The CDR3 DNA follows: TGTGCCAGCTCATCCAGACAGGTCCTCTCTGACAATGAGCAGTTCTTC.

This clone appeared once. This chain links TRBV5-3 with TRBJ2-7; maybe TRBD2 (5 bases). TRBV5-3 is treated as an ORF (open reading frame) with a function not yet certain. The ends were cut back, 2 bases at V and 6 bases at J, with 6 bases in the middle. The CDR3 consists of 11 residues. DNA for the CDR3: TGTGCCAGAAGCTTCAGCGGCGAGCAGTACTTC. Amino acid sequence: CARSFSGEQYF.

Within the sample, this clone is medium-sized. The chain is built from TRBV2 and TRBJ2-7; perhaps TRBD1 as D (6 bases). The CDR3 sequence is 11 residues long. CDR1 is SNHLY, CDR2 FYNNEI, per germline. Trimming removed 11 bases from V and 5 bases from J, with 13 bases in between. In nucleotides, the CDR3 is TGTGCCTCCCCAGGGGTCGACGAGCAGTACTTC. Translating it yields CASPGVDEQYF.

This clone was seen once. The rearrangement uses TRBV6-5 and TRBJ1-1; D possibly corresponds to TRBD1 (5 bases). The CDR3 runs 13 residues. CDR1 MNHEY and CDR2 SVGAGI come from the germline V gene. Trimming cost V 7 bases and J 5 bases, with 14 bases left between them. As DNA, the CDR3 is TGTGCCAGCACAGAAGGGGCGGTAACTGAAGCTTTCTTT. Translation: CASTEGAVTEAFF.

The V gene is TRBV18, the J gene TRBJ2-5; the match to TRBD1 covers 7 bases. Trimming took 5 bases from V and 5 from J; bases not matched to a gene: 5. The CDR3 is 13 amino acids. The germline V gene encodes CDR1 KGHSH and CDR2 LQKENI. The CDR3 nucleotides read TGTGCCAGCTCATTGGGACAGCACGAGACCCAGTACTTC. Protein sequence: CASSLGQHETQYF.

V usage is TRBV4-3 and J usage is TRBJ2-1, with 10 bases matching TRBD2. J lost 5 bases, V lost 1 base, and 5 bases had no gene match. This CDR3 has 16 amino acids. Germline V lookup: CDR1 LGHNA, CDR2 YSLEER. CDR3 DNA sequence: TGCGCCAGCAGCCAAGGAGGGGGACTAGCGAACAATGAGCAGTTCTTC. Its translation is CASSQGGGLANNEQFF.

V gene TRBV30 combines with J gene TRBJ1-5; TRBD1 matches 9 bases. With 3 bases clipped from V and 7 bases from J, the junction kept 7 bases outside the gene matches. The CDR3 has 14 amino acids. CDR1 and CDR2 (germline): GTSNPN, SVGIG (reference sequence). CDR3 sequence: CAWSNGQGRQPQHF. The CDR3 DNA follows: TGTGCCTGGAGCAACGGACAGGGGAGGCAGCCCCAGCATTTT.

The chain combines TRBV7-2 with TRBJ2-1; 11 nucleotides agree with TRBD2. The CDR3 consists of 16 residues. V lost 1 base, J lost 1 base, and 0 bases stayed unmatched. In germline, CDR1 is SGHTA, CDR2 FQGNSA. CDR3 sequence reads: CASSLGLAGSYNEQFF. The CDR3 DNA reads as TGTGCCAGCAGCTTAGGACTAGCGGGATCCTACAATGAGCAGTTCTTC.

The chain has TRBV6-6 and TRBJ2-7; perhaps TRBD1 as D (6 bases). Per germline, CDR1 MNHNY and CDR2 SVGAGI (reference sequence). The ends were cut back, 7 bases at V and 6 bases at J, with 19 bases in the middle. The CDR3 is made up of 14 amino acids. In DNA, the CDR3 is TGTGCCAGCAATCCCTCAGGGGTTAACGGCGAGCAGTACTTC. This encodes CASNPSGVNGEQYF.

V gene TRBV2 combines with J gene TRBJ2-7, with D tentatively TRBD2 (6 bases). Germline values: CDR1 SNHLY, CDR2 FYNNEI. The CDR3 consists of 18 residues. Trimming shortened V by 6 bases and J by 3 bases, and 27 bases separated the two germline ends. The CDR3 loop reads CASRKTSGGAVALYEQYF. The CDR3 DNA reads TGTGCCAGCAGAAAGACATCCGGGGGAGCGGTAGCTCTCTACGAGCAGTACTTC. Drawing the rest from reference TRBV2 and TRBJ2-7, the complete variable domain is EPEVTQTPSHQVTQMGQEVILRCVPISNHLYFYWYRQILGQKVEFLVSFYNNEISEKSEIFDDQFSVERPDGSNFTLKIRSTKLEDSAMYFCASRKTSGGAVALYEQYFGPGTRLTVT.

This chain connects TRBV4-3 to TRBJ2-1; 15 bases line up with TRBD2. The germline gives CDR1 LGHNA, CDR2 YSLEER. With 4 bases clipped from V and 9 bases from J, the junction kept 4 bases outside the gene matches. This CDR3 region has 15 residues. The CDR3 here is CASSLGLAGGREQFF. The CDR3 DNA reads as TGCGCCAGCAGCCTCGGACTAGCGGGAGGGCGTGAGCAGTTCTTC.

The CDR3 nucleotides read TGTGCCAGCTCACCAGGGGCAGGGTCACCCCTCCACTTT. Translating it yields CASSPGAGSPLHF. The chain couples TRBV18 to TRBJ1-6; possibly TRBD1 for D (5 bases). CDR3 size: 13 residues. Germline lookup yields CDR1 KGHSH and CDR2 LQKENI. With 2 bases removed from V and 10 bases from J, the gap between germline ends came to 9 bases. The full variable domain, with the rest looked up from reference TRBV18 and TRBJ1-6, is NAGVMQNPRHLVRRRGQEARLRCSPMKGHSHVYWYRQLPEEGLKFMVYLQKENIIDESGMPKERFSAEFPKEGPSILRIQQVVRGDSAAYFCASSPGAGSPLHFGNGTRLTVT.

This clone has just one count. The chain combines TRBV19 with TRBJ1-5, with 7 bases matching TRBD1. CDR1 is LNHDA, CDR2 SQIVND, per germline (reference sequence). The trim removed 6 bases at V and 4 bases at J, leaving 3 bases unmatched. This CDR3 is built from 13 residues. The CDR3 is CASSLQGNQPQHF. Here the CDR3 DNA reads TGTGCCAGTAGCCTACAGGGGAATCAGCCCCAGCATTTT.

The gene calls are TRBV6-6 and TRBJ2-7; 9 bases align to TRBD1. V lost 0 bases and J lost 6; bases outside the gene matches: 6. The CDR3 loop spans 15 amino acids. CDR1 MNHNY and CDR2 SVGAGI come from the germline V gene (reference sequence). Here the CDR3 reads CASSYSTQGAGEQYF. The CDR3 DNA reads TGTGCCAGCAGTTACTCGACACAGGGGGCAGGCGAGCAGTACTTC.

The V and J genes are TRBV5-4 and TRBJ2-3; 13 positions match TRBD2. Unmatched junction bases numbered 12, after V lost 6 bases and J lost 5 bases. The V gene's germline CDR1 is SGHNT and CDR2 YYREEE (reference sequence). This CDR3 is 17 amino acids long. CDR3 residues: CASTNSPTSGRLDTQYF. The CDR3, as DNA: TGTGCCAGCACTAACTCACCGACTAGCGGGAGGCTAGATACGCAGTATTTT.

V gene TRBV11-3 combines with J gene TRBJ2-1, with TRBD1 matching over 12 bases. With V trimmed by 1 base and J by 8 bases, 6 bases remained unmatched. There are 16 residues in the CDR3. Germline loops: CDR1 SGHNT, CDR2 YENEEA. The CDR3 loop is CASSLVLGQGAHEQFF. The CDR3 bases are TGTGCCAGCAGCTTAGTGTTGGGACAGGGGGCCCATGAGCAGTTCTTC.

The chain has TRBV2 and TRBJ2-3, with TRBD2 matching 8 bases. CDR3 size: 15 residues. V lost 4 bases, J lost 1 base, and 4 bases stayed unmatched. Germline CDR1 SNHLY, CDR2 FYNNEI. The CDR3 coding sequence is TGTGCCAGCAGTGTTCGGGAGGGTGGCACAGATACGCAGTATTTT. This sequence encodes CASSVREGGTDTQYF.

The V gene is TRBV5-4, the J gene TRBJ2-7; D is unclear. The CDR3 is made up of 13 amino acids. Germline V gene data show CDR1 as SGHNT and CDR2 as YYREEE (reference sequence). The V gene lost 4 bases and the J gene lost 0 bases, with 8 bases spanning the gap. CDR3 residues: CASSAQNSYEQYF. The CDR3 DNA reads TGTGCCAGCAGCGCACAGAACTCCTACGAGCAGTACTTC.

This clone showed up just once. The rearrangement joins TRBV27 to TRBJ2-2, with a possible D match to TRBD2 (5 bases). V lost 5 bases and J 10 bases, leaving 20 bases between the germline ends. In germline, CDR1 is MNHEY, CDR2 SMNVEV (reference sequence). This CDR3 region has 15 residues. CDR3 protein: CASSLRTARVSELFF. The CDR3 nucleotides are TGTGCCAGCAGTCTACGGACTGCCCGGGTATCGGAGCTGTTTTTT.

Turning to this clone: The junction departs from the called germline gene at one end, perhaps through a read error. At the DNA level, this CDR3 is encoded by other sequences in the same sample as well. The chain couples TRBV10-3 to TRBJ1-1; D remains ambiguous. Germline-derived CDR1 and CDR2 are ENHRY and SYGVKD. This CDR3 spans 14 amino acids. In nucleotides, the CDR3 is TGTGCCATCAGCGAGTCGACGGGGTTCACTGAAGCTTTCTTT. Amino acids: CAISESTGFTEAFF.

The chain employs TRBV6-1 and TRBJ1-1; 7 bases map to TRBD1. V trimming: 1 base; J trimming: 0 bases; junction bases outside the gene matches: 11. CDR3 length: 18 amino acids. Per the germline V gene, CDR1 is MNHNS and CDR2 is SASEGT. CDR3 bases: TGTGCCAGCAGTGAAGACGATGCAGGGGGGATCATGAACACTGAAGCTTTCTTT. Translation: CASSEDDAGGIMNTEAFF.

The chain carries TRBV7-3 and TRBJ2-1; maybe TRBD1 (6 bases). V was clipped by 2 bases and J by 7 bases, with 6 bases between them. Germline lookup yields CDR1 SGHTA and CDR2 FQGTGA. There are 12 residues in the CDR3. CDR3 in DNA: TGTGCCAGCAGCTTAGGGACAAATGAGCAGTTCTTC. Protein product: CASSLGTNEQFF.

This clone was recorded only once. V is TRBV9 and J is TRBJ2-2, with 15 bases matching TRBD2. The CDR3 runs to 19 residues. The junction had 13 bases not matched to a gene; V was cut back by 3 bases and J by 7 bases. Germline V gives CDR1 SGDLS, CDR2 YYNGEE. This CDR3 reads CASSGAGLAGGFYGGELFF. The CDR3 DNA sequence: TGTGCCAGCAGCGGAGCGGGACTAGCGGGAGGTTTTTATGGCGGGGAGCTGTTTTTT.

This chain connects TRBV30 to TRBJ2-1, with 10 nucleotides matching TRBD1. The CDR3 is made up of 14 amino acids. Germline CDR1 is GTSNPN and CDR2 is SVGIG (reference sequence). Trimming removed 1 base from V and 7 bases from J; junction bases left unmatched: 4. The CDR3: CAWSAGTGANEQFF. As DNA, the CDR3 is TGTGCCTGGAGTGCGGGGACAGGGGCAAATGAGCAGTTCTTC.

The J gene is TRBJ2-7, the V gene TRBV27; 9 nucleotides agree with TRBD1. Germline-derived CDR1 and CDR2 are MNHEY and SMNVEV (reference sequence). With V trimmed by 6 bases and J by 5 bases, 17 bases remained unmatched. This CDR3 region has 17 residues. CDR3 DNA sequence: TGTGCCAGCAGCCCAAGCGCGGGGGACAGGGCGAGCGACGAGCAGTACTTC. This encodes CASSPSAGDRASDEQYF.

This clone was counted between two and nine times. The chain combines TRBV29-1 with TRBJ2-7; 10 bases agree with TRBD2. Germline V lookup: CDR1 SQVTM, CDR2 ANQGSEA. The CDR3 runs 14 residues. V lost 5 bases, J lost 0 bases, and 4 bases stayed unmatched. The CDR3 protein is CSVSTSGDSYEQYF. The CDR3 DNA is TGCAGCGTTTCAACTAGCGGGGACTCCTACGAGCAGTACTTC.

The chain employs TRBV19 and TRBJ2-2; a weak D match, TRBD2 (5 bases). The CDR3 consists of 19 residues. The V and J ends lost 2 bases and 4 bases respectively, with 23 bases between them. The germline CDR1 and CDR2 sequences are LNHDA and SQIVND (reference sequence). The CDR3 nucleotides are TGTGCCAGTAGTATAAGTCCTGTGGAGGCATACCTTTTCACCGGGGAGCTGTTTTTT. Residues: CASSISPVEAYLFTGELFF.

V and J are TRBV4-2 and TRBJ2-1; TRBD1 aligns across 9 bases. The V segment lost 4 bases and the J segment 5 bases; nucleotides outside the gene matches: 6. The CDR3 is made up of 15 amino acids. The V gene's germline CDR1 is LGHNA and CDR2 YNFKEQ. The CDR3 loop is CASSPGQGTHNEQFF. The CDR3, as DNA: TGTGCCAGCAGCCCCGGACAGGGGACTCACAATGAGCAGTTCTTC.

The rearrangement joins TRBV2 to TRBJ2-3; 15 nucleotides match TRBD2. With V trimmed by 2 bases and J by 0 bases, 3 bases remained unmatched. CDR3 length: 18 residues. Germline lookup yields CDR1 SNHLY and CDR2 FYNNEI. The CDR3 bases are TGTGCCAGCAGTGAATGGACTAGCGGGGGGGCTAGCACAGATACGCAGTATTTT. Amino acids: CASSEWTSGGASTDTQYF.

The chain links TRBV10-2 to TRBJ1-6, with D hard to call. The CDR3 loop spans 13 amino acids. Germline values: CDR1 WSHSY, CDR2 SAAADI. V lost 6 bases and J lost 9, with 12 bases in between. CDR3 bases: TGCGCCAGCAGATCAGACGGGTTTTCACCCCTCCACTTT. It yields the protein CASRSDGFSPLHF.